The rows below give T cell receptor beta chains drawn from one sample of a study of blood T cell repertoires in COVID-19. The method was immunoSEQ multiplex PCR; TCRdb's version includes in-frame clones alone and lacks a portion of them. The sample consists of some 170,000 clones, about 87% of them appearing once. The sequencing input was peripheral blood. These receptor sequences come from a woman aged 60-75 years who had recovered from COVID-19. Each CDR3 is given with its conserved first and last residue. For some rows the clone size is stated as once, few or many, or as a class when expanded; others skip it.

v_gene: TRBV6-4; len: 12; abundance: -; CDR3aa: CASITGSGTQYF
v_gene: TRBV7-9; len: 17; abundance: -; CDR3aa: CASSLGAGGGPYNEQFF
v_gene: TRBV24-1; len: 15; abundance: -; CDR3aa: CATSDLQAGYNEQFF
v_gene: TRBV20-1; len: 15; abundance: -; CDR3aa: CSASKGQGFWYGYTF
v_gene: TRBV4-2; len: 16; abundance: -; CDR3aa: CASSQGYPAGGTEAFF
v_gene: TRBV19; len: 14; abundance: -; CDR3aa: CASSIRGNGDTIYF
v_gene: TRBV3-1/TRBV3-2; len: 14; abundance: -; CDR3aa: CASSQGVGGETQYF
v_gene: TRBV3-1/TRBV3-2; len: 15; abundance: -; CDR3aa: CASSLDRGRGETQYF
v_gene: TRBV30; len: 15; abundance: -; CDR3aa: CAWSAIGTVNYGYTF
v_gene: TRBV24-1; len: 16; abundance: -; CDR3aa: CATSDFSTSGVGTQYF
v_gene: TRBV25-1; len: 12; abundance: -; CDR3aa: CASSRVGSPLHF
v_gene: TRBV5-6; len: 12; abundance: -; CDR3aa: CASRRHRGTQYF
v_gene: TRBV28; len: 14; abundance: -; CDR3aa: CASSLRGQARGYTF
v_gene: TRBV6-6; len: 15; abundance: -; CDR3aa: CASSGRDRGPTEAFF
v_gene: TRBV6-5; len: 13; abundance: -; CDR3aa: CASSSNKNTEAFF
v_gene: TRBV18; len: 16; abundance: -; CDR3aa: CASSPPAGWNTGELFF
v_gene: TRBV7-2; len: 13; abundance: few; CDR3aa: CASSIDYQETQYF
v_gene: TRBV5-5; len: 14; abundance: -; CDR3aa: CASSLAPGPYEQYF
v_gene: TRBV11-2; len: 16; abundance: -; CDR3aa: CASSLDLALYNYGYTF
v_gene: TRBV4-1; len: 14; abundance: -; CDR3aa: CASSLGTVQETQYF
v_gene: TRBV4-2; len: 15; abundance: -; CDR3aa: CASSLAPGVDYGYTF
v_gene: TRBV10-1; len: 15; abundance: once; CDR3aa: CASSESGPGDTEAFF
v_gene: TRBV5-6; len: 14; abundance: -; CDR3aa: CASSFTGRGSPQHF
v_gene: TRBV3-1/TRBV3-2; len: 15; abundance: -; CDR3aa: CASSQAGGRNQPQHF
v_gene: TRBV12-3/TRBV12-4; len: 12; abundance: -; CDR3aa: CASSFFSTEAFF
v_gene: TRBV6-2/TRBV6-3; len: 14; abundance: -; CDR3aa: CASSTPGQGLGYTF
v_gene: TRBV6-5; len: 15; abundance: -; CDR3aa: CASRKGRGGNNEQFF
v_gene: TRBV11-1; len: 15; abundance: -; CDR3aa: CASSFLQGVSYEQYF